This passage covers 31 T cell receptor beta chains from one sample sequenced in a study of blood T cell repertoires in COVID-19. Sequenced by immunoSEQ multiplex PCR; TCRdb stores in-frame clones only, minus some. The sample lists some 130,000 clones; about 72% were seen once. Sequencing used peripheral blood. The receptors here all came from a woman aged 70-85 years with acute or convalescent COVID-19.

The chain is built from TRBV4-3 and TRBJ1-2; D is perhaps TRBD1 (6 bases). This CDR3 is built from 15 residues. From germline, CDR1 is LGHNA and CDR2 YSLEER. Trimming shortened V by 0 bases and J by 5 bases, and 13 bases separated the two germline ends. CDR3 DNA: TGCGCCAGCAGCCAAGACGTAACAGGGAATTATGGCTACACCTTC. This encodes CASSQDVTGNYGYTF.

This rearrangement joins TRBV12-5 to TRBJ1-2; perhaps TRBD1 as D (5 bases). The V gene lost 3 bases and the J gene lost 3 bases, with 8 bases spanning the gap. Germline lookup yields CDR1 LGHNT and CDR2 FRNRAP. This CDR3 is 13 amino acids long. The CDR3 DNA reads as TGTGCTAGTGGTTTTGACAGTGACTATGGCTACACCTTC. Translating it yields CASGFDSDYGYTF.

This sequence joins TRBV20-1 and TRBJ2-5; no definite D call. Germline CDR1 reads DFQATT; CDR2 reads SNEGSKA (reference sequence). V lost 3 bases, J lost 6 bases, and 8 bases lay in between. This CDR3 is built from 11 residues. Written as DNA, the CDR3 is TGCAGTGCTAGCAGCGCGCAGACCCAGTACTTC. Translated: CSASSAQTQYF.

The chain combines TRBV6-5 with TRBJ2-7, with 7 positions matching TRBD1. Germline values: CDR1 MNHEY, CDR2 SVGAGI. J was trimmed by 5 bases and V by 0 bases; bases with no gene match: 7. This CDR3 contains 15 residues. The CDR3 loop is CASSYSPTGINEQYF. The CDR3 coding sequence is TGTGCCAGCAGTTACTCTCCGACAGGGATCAACGAGCAGTACTTC.

The chain combines TRBV5-4 with TRBJ2-5; D gene unclear. Trimming shortened V by 4 bases and J by 1 base, and 8 bases separated the two germline ends. The CDR3 covers 13 residues. In germline, CDR1 is SGHNT, CDR2 YYREEE (reference sequence). The CDR3 sequence is CASSRTPQETQYF. The CDR3 DNA reads as TGTGCCAGCAGCCGTACTCCCCAAGAGACCCAGTACTTC.

This clone showed up many times. This chain connects TRBV7-2 to TRBJ2-2; 9 bases are a match to TRBD1. V shed 3 bases, J shed 4 bases, and the junction held 3 bases outside the gene matches. CDR3 size: 15 residues. The germline CDR1 and CDR2 sequences are SGHTA and FQGNSA. CDR3 sequence reads: CASSLDRGGTGELFF. The CDR3 coding sequence is TGTGCCAGCAGCTTGGACAGGGGCGGCACCGGGGAGCTGTTTTTT.

This clone appeared once. The V call is TRBV5-1, the J call TRBJ2-7; 7 bases fit TRBD2. The CDR3 has 17 amino acids. The ends lost 4 bases at V and 1 base at J; junction bases unmatched: 14. Per the germline V gene, CDR1 is SGHRS and CDR2 is YFSETQ. This CDR3 is CASSRALSGKGSYEQYF. For the CDR3, the DNA is TGCGCCAGCAGCCGGGCCCTGAGCGGGAAGGGTTCCTACGAGCAGTACTTC.

This clone was counted between two and nine times. The rearrangement joins TRBV6-5 to TRBJ1-2; D is possibly TRBD1 (5 bases). V gave up 0 bases and J gave up 4 bases, with 15 bases separating them. Germline V gene data show CDR1 as MNHEY and CDR2 as SVGAGI. The CDR3 totals 16 residues. In nucleotides, the CDR3 is TGTGCCAGCAGTTACTCGGCGACAGACCCTACCTATGGCTACACCTTC. Its translation: CASSYSATDPTYGYTF.

The CDR3 coding sequence is TGTGCCAGCAGTCGACTAGCGGGAGAGTGGGAGACCCAGTACTTC. Residues: CASSRLAGEWETQYF. The chain links TRBV6-5 to TRBJ2-5; 12 bases are shared with TRBD2. The V segment lost 5 bases and the J segment 5 bases; nucleotides outside the gene matches: 6. CDR3 length: 15 amino acids. CDR1 MNHEY and CDR2 SVGAGI come from the germline V gene.

This clone occurred once. The V and J genes are TRBV28 and TRBJ1-6; tentative D call: TRBD1 (5 bases). CDR3 length: 16 amino acids. From germline, CDR1 is MDHEN and CDR2 SYDVKM. V was trimmed by 2 bases and J by 3 bases, leaving 11 bases between them. This chain's CDR3 is CASSLGGTGYNSPLHF. DNA of the CDR3: TGTGCCAGCAGTTTAGGGGGGACCGGCTATAATTCACCCCTCCACTTT.

The rearrangement links TRBV7-9 to TRBJ2-3; D remains unclear. V gave up 3 bases and J gave up 6 bases, with 16 bases separating them. Germline-derived CDR1 and CDR2 are SEHNR and FQNEAQ (reference sequence). The CDR3 spans 15 residues. CDR3 DNA sequence: TGTGCCAGCAGCTTTAACCCCGGCCGGGTCGATACGCAGTATTTT. Translating gives CASSFNPGRVDTQYF. Filled out from reference TRBV7-9 and TRBJ2-3, the complete variable domain reads DTGVSQNPRHKITKRGQNVTFRCDPISEHNRLYWYRQTLGQGPEFLTYFQNEAQLEKSRLLSDRFSAERPKGSFSTLEIQRTEQGDSAMYLCASSFNPGRVDTQYFGPGTRLTVL.

V and J are TRBV7-2 and TRBJ1-2, with D possibly matching TRBD1 (5 bases). The CDR3 sequence is 14 residues long. V shed 5 bases and J shed 4 bases, with 14 bases lying between them. CDR1 is SGHTA and CDR2 is FQGNSA in the germline V gene. The CDR3 region has the DNA TGTGCCAGCAGCCGCAATACGCAGGGCTATGGCTACACCTTC. It yields the protein CASSRNTQGYGYTF.

The chain couples TRBV25-1 to TRBJ2-7; 9 nucleotides align to TRBD1. The CDR3 is made up of 16 amino acids. V was clipped by 3 bases and J by 3 bases; unmatched bases: 9. Germline CDR1 MGHDK, CDR2 SYGVNS. The CDR3 nucleotides read TGTGCCAGCAGTGAGCCTCCGGGACAGGGACGCTACGAGCAGTACTTC. This encodes CASSEPPGQGRYEQYF.

This clone was seen only a few times. The chain joins TRBV28 to TRBJ1-2; 10 bases are a match to TRBD1. The junction had 2 bases not matched to a gene; V was cut back by 6 bases and J by 1 base. CDR1 and CDR2 from the germline V gene are MDHEN and SYDVKM. This CDR3 has 14 residues. DNA for the CDR3: TGTGCCAGCAGGACAGGGGGCGTTAACTATGGCTACACCTTC. This codes for CASRTGGVNYGYTF.

The rearrangement joins TRBV7-9 to TRBJ1-2, with 8 bases matching TRBD1. CDR1 is SEHNR, CDR2 FQNEAQ, per germline (reference sequence). The CDR3 contains 13 residues. Trimming at V came to 5 bases and at J to 5 bases, leaving 4 bases not matched to a gene. This CDR3 reads CASSPRTGYGYTF. The CDR3, as DNA: TGTGCCAGCAGCCCCCGGACAGGGTATGGCTACACCTTC.

V gene TRBV4-2 combines with J gene TRBJ1-1; 10 bases align to TRBD1. Germline CDR1 reads LGHNA; CDR2 reads YNFKEQ. This CDR3 is 16 amino acids long. J gave up 5 bases and V 1 base, and 7 bases lay outside the gene matches. The CDR3 nucleotides are TGTGCCAGCAGCCAAGGACAGGGGGCGCGGGGAACTGAAGCTTTCTTT. This translates into CASSQGQGARGTEAFF.

The chain couples TRBV15 to TRBJ1-1; 7 nucleotides align to TRBD1. Trimming at V came to 6 bases and at J to 3 bases, leaving 7 bases not matched to a gene. CDR1 is LNHNV and CDR2 is YYDKDF in the germline V gene (reference sequence). The CDR3 consists of 14 residues. The CDR3 coding sequence is TGTGCCACCAGTCCTAGACAGGGTCACACTGAAGCTTTCTTT. This encodes CATSPRQGHTEAFF.

V and J are TRBV4-2 and TRBJ2-1; 9 nucleotides match TRBD2. The V gene end was trimmed by 4 bases and the J gene end by 0 bases; junction bases not matched to a gene: 7. This CDR3 spans 17 amino acids. Germline V gives CDR1 LGHNA, CDR2 YNFKEQ. The CDR3 protein is CASSLYSGRSSYNEQFF. In DNA form, the CDR3 reads TGTGCCAGCAGCCTTTATAGCGGGAGAAGCTCCTACAATGAGCAGTTCTTC.

This clone was counted a few times. The chain employs TRBV19 and TRBJ2-7, with D tentatively TRBD2 (5 bases). Trimming pared 2 bases from V and 4 bases from J, leaving 18 bases between. This CDR3 is 16 amino acids long. Germline values: CDR1 LNHDA, CDR2 SQIVND (reference sequence). This CDR3 is CASSIKRSGGVYEQYF. The CDR3 coding sequence is TGTGCCAGTAGTATAAAGCGAAGCGGCGGAGTATACGAGCAGTACTTC.

This chain links TRBV5-5 with TRBJ2-1; maybe TRBD1 (5 bases). Trimming removed 0 bases from V and 0 bases from J, with 10 bases in between. The length of the CDR3 is 16 residues. Germline CDR1 reads SGHKS; CDR2 reads YYEKEE (reference sequence). The CDR3: CASSLEQASSYNEQFF. Written as DNA, the CDR3 is TGTGCCAGCAGCTTGGAACAGGCTAGCTCCTACAATGAGCAGTTCTTC.

The chain couples TRBV24-1 to TRBJ2-1; a weak D match, TRBD2 (6 bases). The germline CDR1 and CDR2 sequences are KGHDR and SFDVKD. The CDR3 runs to 14 residues. V dropped 1 base and J dropped 7 bases, with 10 bases sitting between them. The CDR3 DNA reads as TGTGCCACCAGTGATTTTCAGGCGGGAAATGAGCAGTTCTTC. Amino acids: CATSDFQAGNEQFF.

The V call is TRBV11-2, the J call TRBJ1-4, with unresolved D. The CDR3 has 16 residues. The V end was cut by 6 bases, the J end by 6 bases, with 20 bases between. Germline lookup yields CDR1 SGHAT and CDR2 FQNNGV. As DNA, the CDR3 is TGTGCCAGCAGAAAATCCGGGATCTCCGCCGATGAAAAACTGTTTTTT. Amino acids: CASRKSGISADEKLFF. Supplemented by reference TRBV11-2 and TRBJ1-4, the full variable domain reads EAGVAQSPRYKIIEKRQSVAFWCNPISGHATLYWYQQILGQGPKLLIQFQNNGVVDDSQLPKDRFSAERLKGVDSTLKIQPAKLEDSAVYLCASRKSGISADEKLFFGSGTQLSVL.

V and J are TRBV7-2 and TRBJ2-5; 7 bases are shared with TRBD1. The CDR3 covers 15 residues. The germline V gene encodes CDR1 SGHTA and CDR2 FQGNSA. With V trimmed by 5 bases and J by 1 base, 7 bases remained unmatched. This CDR3 is CASSPETGFQETQYF. The CDR3 nucleotides read TGTGCCAGCAGCCCAGAGACAGGGTTCCAAGAGACCCAGTACTTC. Based on the CDR3 plus reference TRBV7-2 and TRBJ2-5, the full variable domain is GAGVSQSPSNKVTEKGKDVELRCDPISGHTALYWYRQSLGQGLEFLIYFQGNSAPDKSGLPSDRFSAERTGGSVSTLTIQRTQQEDSAVYLCASSPETGFQETQYFGPGTRLLVL.

The chain couples TRBV7-8 to TRBJ1-1; 9 bases are shared with TRBD1. This CDR3 contains 15 residues. Germline CDR1 is SGHVS and CDR2 is FQNEAQ. The V and J ends lost 2 bases and 5 bases, in that order; junction bases with no gene match: 6. This chain's CDR3 is CASSLTVGQGTEAFF. For the CDR3, the DNA is TGTGCCAGCAGCTTAACGGTGGGACAGGGAACTGAAGCTTTCTTT.

The CDR3 nucleotides are TGTGCCAGCAGTTACCGACAGATGAACACTGAAGCTTTCTTT. Encoded protein: CASSYRQMNTEAFF. The chain is built from TRBV6-5 and TRBJ1-1; tentatively, D is TRBD1 (5 bases). V lost 2 bases, J lost 0 bases, and 7 bases lay in between. This CDR3 has 14 residues. CDR1 is MNHEY and CDR2 is SVGAGI in the germline V gene.

This sequence joins TRBV7-2 and TRBJ2-2; D is possibly TRBD2 (5 bases). The V and J ends lost 5 bases and 0 bases respectively, with 10 bases between them. CDR1 is SGHTA and CDR2 is FQGNSA in the germline V gene. The CDR3 has 15 residues. CDR3 nucleotides: TGTGCCAGCAGCCAGCGGCTAGCGAACACCGGGGAGCTGTTTTTT. It encodes CASSQRLANTGELFF.

The gene calls are TRBV12-3 or TRBV12-4 and TRBJ1-2; perhaps TRBD1 as D (5 bases). The V and J ends lost 5 bases and 5 bases respectively, with 12 bases between them. CDR3 length: 13 residues. The CDR3 loop is CASSSRVGYGYTF. The CDR3 DNA sequence: TGTGCCAGCAGTAGCAGGGTCGGGTATGGCTACACCTTC.

The CDR3 DNA is TGTGCCAGTAGTGCGACTCAGGGTACGGCCCAGCATTTT. Protein sequence: CASSATQGTAQHF. The chain combines TRBV19 with TRBJ1-5; D might be TRBD1 (5 bases). The germline V and J ends were trimmed by 5 bases and 11 bases, with 16 bases remaining between them. Germline V gives CDR1 LNHDA, CDR2 SQIVND (reference sequence). This CDR3 comprises 13 residues.

The chain links TRBV2 to TRBJ1-1, with 9 positions matching TRBD1. With 6 bases clipped from V and 5 bases from J, the junction kept 7 bases outside the gene matches. Germline-derived CDR1 and CDR2 are SNHLY and FYNNEI. This CDR3 is built from 14 residues. The CDR3 spells CASRWDRVGTEAFF. CDR3 in DNA: TGTGCCAGCAGGTGGGACAGGGTCGGAACTGAAGCTTTCTTT.

A few counts support this clone. This chain links TRBV2 with TRBJ1-2, with a possible D match to TRBD1 (5 bases). CDR1 is SNHLY and CDR2 is FYNNEI in the germline V gene. Trimming pared 4 bases from V and 7 bases from J, leaving 13 bases between. There are 13 residues in the CDR3. The CDR3 DNA sequence: TGTGCCAGCAGTGGGGAGGGGAGGAGTGGCTACACCTTC. Protein product: CASSGEGRSGYTF.

This clone was detected a few times. The V call is TRBV5-1, the J call TRBJ2-1, with 9 bases lining up with TRBD1. The J segment lost 12 bases and the V segment lost 0 bases, leaving 10 bases of the junction unmatched. CDR1 is SGHRS, CDR2 YFSETQ, per germline. The CDR3 covers 15 residues. CDR3: CASSLEDRGFTAQFF. In DNA form, the CDR3 reads TGCGCCAGCAGCTTGGAGGACAGGGGCTTTACGGCGCAGTTCTTC.